One TCR beta chain is described in this entry. V lost 2 bases to trimming and J lost 2 bases, with 23 bases between them. The CDR3 runs to 19 residues. The data belong to a study of cytomegalovirus exposure and HLA in healthy donors. Some clones are missing from TCRdb's copy, which holds only in-frame ones; the method was immunoSEQ multiplex PCR. Of around 240,000 clones listed, 90% are singletons. The origin of this receptor is a woman between 18 and 29 years old in good health and CMV-seronegative. This chain joins TRBV6-7 and TRBJ2-3, with D maybe TRBD2 (5 bases). TRBV6-7 is placed among ORFs of uncertain function. The sequenced sample was PBMCs. The CDR3 region is CASSYPDRGRADPTDTQYF. DNA of the CDR3: TGTGCCAGCAGTTACCCAGATCGAGGGCGAGCGGACCCCACAGATACGCAGTATTTT.